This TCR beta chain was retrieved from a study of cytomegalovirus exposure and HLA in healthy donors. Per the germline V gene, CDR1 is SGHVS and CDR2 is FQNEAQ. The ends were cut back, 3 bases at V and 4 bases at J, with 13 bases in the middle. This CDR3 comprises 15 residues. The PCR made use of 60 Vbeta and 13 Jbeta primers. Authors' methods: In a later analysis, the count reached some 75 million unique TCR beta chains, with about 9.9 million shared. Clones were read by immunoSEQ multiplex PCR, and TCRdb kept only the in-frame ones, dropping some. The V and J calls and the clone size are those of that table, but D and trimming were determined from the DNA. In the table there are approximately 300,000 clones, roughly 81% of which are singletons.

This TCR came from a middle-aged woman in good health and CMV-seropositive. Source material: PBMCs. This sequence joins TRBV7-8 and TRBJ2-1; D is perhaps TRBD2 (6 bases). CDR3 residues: CASSLGGGMYNEQFF. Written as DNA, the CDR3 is TGTGCCAGCAGCTTGGGGGGAGGAATGTACAATGAGCAGTTCTTC.